This T cell receptor beta chain comes out of a study of response to subunit inactivated influenza vaccine. Broader study findings: Few new T cells, the authors suggested, are recruited by each seasonal influenza vaccination.

The CDR3 totals 13 residues. Trimming took off 4 bases at V and 3 bases at J, with 10 bases between the two ends. CDR1 is SQVTM, CDR2 ANQGSEA, per germline. The table lists this clonotype with a few counts. The antigen is undetermined. TCRdb re-called the RT-PCR reads through MiXCR, storing one row per CDR3 protein. The repertoire holds about 800,000 distinct CDR3 sequences, with 21% as singletons. Source: PBMCs from blood, taken 5 to 6 days after vaccination. The chain carries TRBV29-1 and TRBJ1-3; D is unclear. The TCR originated in a man aged 50 to 60 who received an inactivated influenza vaccine. Here the CDR3 reads CSVGGRSGNTIYF. The CDR3 coding sequence is TGCAGCGTTGGGGGTCGCAGTGGAAACACCATATATTTT.